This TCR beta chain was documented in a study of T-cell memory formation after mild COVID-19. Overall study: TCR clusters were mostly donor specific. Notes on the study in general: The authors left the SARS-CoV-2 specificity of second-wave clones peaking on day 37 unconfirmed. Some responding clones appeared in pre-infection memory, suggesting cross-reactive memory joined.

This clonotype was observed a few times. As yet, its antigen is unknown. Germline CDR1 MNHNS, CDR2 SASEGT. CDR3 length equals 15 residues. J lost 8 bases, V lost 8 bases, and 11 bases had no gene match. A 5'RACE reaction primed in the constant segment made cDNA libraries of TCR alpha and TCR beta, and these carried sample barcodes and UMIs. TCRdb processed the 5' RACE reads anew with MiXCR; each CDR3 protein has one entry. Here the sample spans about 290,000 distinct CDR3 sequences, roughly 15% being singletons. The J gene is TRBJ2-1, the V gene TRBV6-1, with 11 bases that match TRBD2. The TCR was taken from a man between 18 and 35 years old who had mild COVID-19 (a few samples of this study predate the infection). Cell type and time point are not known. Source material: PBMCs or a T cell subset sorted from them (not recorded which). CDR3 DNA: TGTGCCAGCTGGCCTAGCGGGGGGCGTTTCGATGAGCAGTTCTTC. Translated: CASWPSGGRFDEQFF.